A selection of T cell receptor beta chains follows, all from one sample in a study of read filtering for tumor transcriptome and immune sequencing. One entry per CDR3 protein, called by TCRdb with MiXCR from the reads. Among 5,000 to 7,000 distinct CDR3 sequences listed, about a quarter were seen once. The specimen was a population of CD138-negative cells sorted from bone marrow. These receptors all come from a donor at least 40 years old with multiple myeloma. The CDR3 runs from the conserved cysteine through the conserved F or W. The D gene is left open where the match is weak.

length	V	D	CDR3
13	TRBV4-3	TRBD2	CASSRTSGDTQYF
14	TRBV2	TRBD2	CASILAGSTDTQYF
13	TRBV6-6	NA	CASSPSGGVELFF
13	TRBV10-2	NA	CASRQGEDQPQHF
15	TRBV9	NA	CASSAAGGGTGELFF
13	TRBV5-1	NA	CAGGGGSNTEAFF
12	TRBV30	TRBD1	CAWTVDRGEAFF
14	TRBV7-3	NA	CASSPGPGGDEQFF
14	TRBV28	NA	CASSPPGLYNEQFF
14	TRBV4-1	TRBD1	CASSQGTGREELFF
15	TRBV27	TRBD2	CASSTLAGESNEQFF
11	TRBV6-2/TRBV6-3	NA	CASRGGDTQYF
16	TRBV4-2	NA	CASSQDWRSSYNEQFF
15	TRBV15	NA	CATSRVRQLQETQYF
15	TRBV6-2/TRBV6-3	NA	CASSYWGLDTDTQYF
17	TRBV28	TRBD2	CASSFGGLAESTDTQYF
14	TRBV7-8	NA	CASSLGSSGNEQFF
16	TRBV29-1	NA	CSVASGGSSSTDTQYF
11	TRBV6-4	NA	CAGSNNDEQFF
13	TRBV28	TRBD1	CASRDRAKNIQYF
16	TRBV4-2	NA	CASSQESVDDADTQYF
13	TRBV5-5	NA	CASSLYLGYEQFF
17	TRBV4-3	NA	CASSQNGPRESTDTQYF
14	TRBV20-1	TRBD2	CSADSGGIYNEQFF